This TCR beta chain was identified during a study of blood T cells in healthy people across ages (dated by TCRdb to between 2014 and 2017). General notes on the study: Template switching captured roughly one uniquely barcoded TCR beta cDNA molecule per two T cells in model experiments. For two donors (one aged 18 to 30 and one aged 80 or older), the study analyzed two additional independent replicas of 1 million unique cDNA reads from the same blood draw. The study measured age-related changes in TCR beta repertoire diversity using deep sequencing normalized with unique cDNA molecular identifiers. Donors were grouped into four age groups: young (average approximately 16 years), middle-aged (about 40), aged (around 60) and long-lived (about 89). To avoid experimental bias, donors of different ages were spread randomly across the sequencing lanes. The paper's findings and limits, for the study overall: The CMV infection status of donors was not known, potentially confounding age-related changes in expanded clonotypes. Observed TCR beta diversity per million T cells fell roughly linearly with age, and a significant reduction was already apparent by age roughly 40. There was a strong correlation between observed TCR beta diversity and the percentage of naive T cells measured by flow cytometry. Estimates of total diversity based on one million sequenced T cells were regarded as lower bounds and as underestimates. The long-lived group showed more naive CD4+ T cells, fewer expanded clones and increased TCR diversity than the aged group, suggesting age selection. Bulk unsorted PBMC profiling prevented conclusive comparison of naive and antigen-experienced compartments.

The donors were under 40 Caucasian individuals from Russia, aged roughly 6 to 100 years, who were systemically healthy. Each donor gave 9 to 10 milliliters of peripheral blood, collected into EDTA-treated Vacutainer tubes. Ficoll-Paque density-gradient centrifugation was used to isolate PBMCs, with at least 6.5 million per sample. Trizol reagent was used to extract total RNA from PBMCs, with at least 5.5 micrograms per sample. For every donor, an aliquot of PBMCs went through flow cytometry to measure the percentages of naive CD45RAhigh/CD27high T cells. Library construction relied on 5' RACE. TCRdb lists the instrument as Illumina HiSeq 2500. A second PCR of roughly 7 to 12 cycles was performed with a sample-barcoded 5' primer and a J-beta primer mix. A template-switch 5' adaptor carrying 12 random nucleotides introduced a unique molecular identifier onto each TCR beta cDNA molecule. Each sample yielded at least 2.5 million CDR3-containing paired-end reads. First-strand cDNA was synthesized from all RNA with the Mint cDNA synthesis kit, primed by a TRBC-specific oligonucleotide. Following uracil-DNA glycosylase treatment, all cDNA underwent a first 18-cycle PCR with the universal primers M1SS and BC2_uni_R. The study's own analysis went as follows. Each sample was normalized by randomly selecting 1 million high-quality reads, each carrying a distinct molecular identifier. Reads with shared molecular identifiers were discarded instead of being binned into consensus sequences. CDR3 identification, clonotype clustering and error correction used MiTCR with a Q25 quality threshold and the strictest error-elimination algorithm. A nonparametric unseen species model with Euler transformation was used to estimate a lower bound on total TCR beta diversity. Using fastp at Q25 and MiXCR, TCRdb reprocessed the public reads and kept productive beta chains. CDR3 protein sequences are deduplicated, and each keeps its most common genes and DNA. The V and J calls were determined by TCRdb, not by the authors. In this sample the table shows roughly 640,000 distinct CDR3 sequences, roughly 30% of which occur a single time. The ten largest make up less than 20% of the sample.

This clonotype was seen many times. This receptor's antigen is unknown. Base qualities are not at hand, and no much larger clone is one base apart. Source material: blood. The origin of this receptor is a woman at least 80 years old in good health.

The CDR3 has the sequence CASSLQARGSTDTQYF. The DNA sequence is given as TGCGCCAGCAGCTTACAGGCCCGGGGAAGCACAGATACGCAGTATTTT. The rearrangement joined TRBV5-1 to TRBJ2-3, with a tentative D call of TRBD1 or TRBD2, each matching 5 bases. The junction carries 13 bases between V and J, which are trimmed by 2 bases and 0 bases respectively. From the cysteine through the phenylalanine, the CDR3 covers 16 amino acids. The only DNA kept is the CDR3, 48 bases in frame from the first base. Sequences SGHRS (CDR1) and YFSETQ (CDR2) are obtained from the germline V gene.